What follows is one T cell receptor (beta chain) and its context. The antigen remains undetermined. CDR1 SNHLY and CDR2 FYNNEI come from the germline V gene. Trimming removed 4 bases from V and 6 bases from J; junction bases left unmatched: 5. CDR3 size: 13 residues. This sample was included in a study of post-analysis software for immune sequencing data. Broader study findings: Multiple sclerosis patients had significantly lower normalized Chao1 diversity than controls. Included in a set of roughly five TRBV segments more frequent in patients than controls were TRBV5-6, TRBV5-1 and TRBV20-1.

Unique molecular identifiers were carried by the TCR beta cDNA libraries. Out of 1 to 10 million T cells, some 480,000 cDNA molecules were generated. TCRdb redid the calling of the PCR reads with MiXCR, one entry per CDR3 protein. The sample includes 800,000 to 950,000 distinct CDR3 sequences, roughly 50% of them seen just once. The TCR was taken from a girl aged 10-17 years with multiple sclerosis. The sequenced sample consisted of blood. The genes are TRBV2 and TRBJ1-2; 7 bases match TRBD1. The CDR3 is CASSGQGKDGYTF. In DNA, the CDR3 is TGTGCCAGCAGTGGACAGGGAAAGGATGGCTACACCTTC.